Listed below are T cell receptor beta chains from one sample, sequenced in a study of cytomegalovirus exposure and HLA in healthy donors. TCRdb's copy holds only in-frame clones and misses some; the assay was immunoSEQ multiplex PCR. The sample has roughly 150,000 clones; 85% to 95% are singletons. Sequencing used PBMCs. Every receptor here comes from a young man in good health and CMV-seropositive. Each CDR3 is given with its conserved first and last residue. D genes are given only for firm matches. Clone size is not always given. Where it is, it says once, few, many or a class for expanded clones.

j_gene: TRBJ1-5; v_gene: TRBV30; d_gene: .; abundance: .; CDR3nt: TGTGCCTGGAGTGTACGGGGGGTAACTCAGCCCCAGCATTTT; CDR3aa: CAWSVRGVTQPQHF
j_gene: TRBJ1-2; v_gene: TRBV28; d_gene: .; abundance: .; CDR3nt: TGTGCCAGCAGTGTCCAGGGGCGGCCTAATGGCTACACCTTC; CDR3aa: CASSVQGRPNGYTF
j_gene: TRBJ1-1; v_gene: TRBV7-7; d_gene: .; abundance: .; CDR3nt: TGTGCCAGCAGCTCAGACAGAGGCACTGAAGCTTTCTTT; CDR3aa: CASSSDRGTEAFF
j_gene: TRBJ1-4; v_gene: TRBV5-1; d_gene: .; abundance: .; CDR3nt: TGCGCCAGCAGGTCGTCGAGTGCTAATGAAAAACTGTTTTTT; CDR3aa: CASRSSSANEKLFF
j_gene: TRBJ2-1; v_gene: TRBV7-9; d_gene: TRBD2; abundance: .; CDR3nt: TGTGCCAGCAGCTTAGAGGTGGGACTAGCGGCTTACAATGAGCAGTTCTTC; CDR3aa: CASSLEVGLAAYNEQFF
j_gene: TRBJ2-2; v_gene: TRBV2; d_gene: TRBD2; abundance: .; CDR3nt: TGTGCCAGCAGTGGACTAGCGGCGGCCACCGGGGAGCTGTTTTTT; CDR3aa: CASSGLAAATGELFF
j_gene: TRBJ1-4; v_gene: TRBV15; d_gene: .; abundance: once; CDR3nt: TGTGCCACCAGCAGACCCCACACAGGGACTAATGAAAAACTGTTTTTT; CDR3aa: CATSRPHTGTNEKLFF
j_gene: TRBJ1-4; v_gene: TRBV27; d_gene: .; abundance: .; CDR3nt: TGTGCCAGCAGTTTGCACCACGAGAATGAAAAACTGTTTTTT; CDR3aa: CASSLHHENEKLFF
j_gene: TRBJ2-7; v_gene: TRBV7-2; d_gene: TRBD2; abundance: .; CDR3nt: TGTGCCAGCAGCTTTAGCGGGAGACAAGGCTACGAGCAGTACTTC; CDR3aa: CASSFSGRQGYEQYF
j_gene: TRBJ2-7; v_gene: TRBV10-2; d_gene: .; abundance: .; CDR3nt: TGCGCCAGCAGTGAAGCGGGTGTCACCTACGAGCAGTACTTC; CDR3aa: CASSEAGVTYEQYF
j_gene: TRBJ1-4; v_gene: TRBV5-4; d_gene: .; abundance: .; CDR3nt: TGTGCCAGCAGCTCAAAGAGGAGTTCGGGGGAAAAACTGTTTTTT; CDR3aa: CASSSKRSSGEKLFF
j_gene: TRBJ2-7; v_gene: TRBV6-5; d_gene: TRBD1; abundance: .; CDR3nt: TGTGCCAGCAGTTACGGTGACAGGGAGTACTTC; CDR3aa: CASSYGDREYF
j_gene: TRBJ2-1; v_gene: TRBV30; d_gene: TRBD2; abundance: .; CDR3nt: TGTGCCTGGAGCGGGAGGGCGTCCTACAATGAGCAGTTCTTC; CDR3aa: CAWSGRASYNEQFF
j_gene: TRBJ1-5; v_gene: TRBV28; d_gene: .; abundance: once; CDR3nt: TGTGCCAGCAGTTTACTCTCGGCAGGGGTAGAGCCCCAGCATTTT; CDR3aa: CASSLLSAGVEPQHF
j_gene: TRBJ2-1; v_gene: TRBV4-1; d_gene: .; abundance: .; CDR3nt: TGCGCCAGCAGCCAAGGGGATTGGGGGGGCCCGAAATTCTTC; CDR3aa: CASSQGDWGGPKFF
j_gene: TRBJ1-1; v_gene: TRBV7-6; d_gene: TRBD1; abundance: .; CDR3nt: TGTGCCAGCAGCTTATCGAGGACAGGGGGGATCTTCTTT; CDR3aa: CASSLSRTGGIFF
j_gene: TRBJ2-2; v_gene: TRBV14; d_gene: .; abundance: once; CDR3nt: TGTGCCAGCAGCCAAGAAGAACCCTCTGTGGGCTCGAACACCGGGGAGCTGTTTTTT; CDR3aa: CASSQEEPSVGSNTGELFF
j_gene: TRBJ2-5; v_gene: TRBV6-5; d_gene: TRBD1; abundance: .; CDR3nt: TGTGCCAGCAGTTATCGGGACAGGCAAGAGACCCAGTACTTC; CDR3aa: CASSYRDRQETQYF
j_gene: TRBJ2-7; v_gene: TRBV6-1; d_gene: TRBD2; abundance: .; CDR3nt: TGTGCCGGGTCCTTTCTAGCGGGCTCCTACGAGCAGTACTTC; CDR3aa: CAGSFLAGSYEQYF
j_gene: TRBJ1-2; v_gene: TRBV9; d_gene: .; abundance: .; CDR3nt: TGTGCCAGCAGCGAGGGGGGGGCACCTGCTGGCTACACCTTC; CDR3aa: CASSEGGAPAGYTF
j_gene: TRBJ1-2; v_gene: TRBV29-1; d_gene: TRBD1; abundance: .; CDR3nt: TGCAGCGCTAGGACAGGGGGCACCTATGGCTACACCTTC; CDR3aa: CSARTGGTYGYTF
j_gene: TRBJ2-7; v_gene: TRBV15; d_gene: TRBD2; abundance: .; CDR3nt: TGTGCCACCAGCATCACTAGCGCGTCCTACGAGCAGTACTTC; CDR3aa: CATSITSASYEQYF
j_gene: TRBJ2-5; v_gene: TRBV4-2; d_gene: TRBD2; abundance: .; CDR3nt: TGTGCCAGCAGCCAAGGCCCTAGCGGGAGGGGAGAGACCCAGTACTTC; CDR3aa: CASSQGPSGRGETQYF
j_gene: TRBJ1-2; v_gene: TRBV5-1; d_gene: .; abundance: few; CDR3nt: TGCGCCAGCAGCTTGCGGGGTGGCGGTCAGCGCTACACCTTC; CDR3aa: CASSLRGGGQRYTF
j_gene: TRBJ2-2; v_gene: TRBV28; d_gene: .; abundance: .; CDR3nt: TGTGCCAGCAGCACTAATAGCGGATGGTCCGGGGAGCTGTTTTTT; CDR3aa: CASSTNSGWSGELFF
j_gene: TRBJ2-2; v_gene: TRBV9; d_gene: .; abundance: few; CDR3nt: TGTGCCAGCAGCGTAGAAGGCGGGGCCAACACCGGGGAGCTGTTTTTT; CDR3aa: CASSVEGGANTGELFF
j_gene: TRBJ2-2; v_gene: TRBV6-4; d_gene: TRBD2; abundance: .; CDR3nt: TGTGCCAGCAGTGACCCAGGACTAGCCAATACCGGCCCCGGGGAGCTGTTTTTT; CDR3aa: CASSDPGLANTGPGELFF
j_gene: TRBJ1-2; v_gene: TRBV7-8; d_gene: TRBD1; abundance: few; CDR3nt: TGTGCCAGCAGCGCCAATAACCAGGGGGCGAGAGGCTACACCTTC; CDR3aa: CASSANNQGARGYTF
j_gene: TRBJ1-1; v_gene: TRBV4-1; d_gene: .; abundance: .; CDR3nt: TGCGCCAGCCATCCATGGGGAGGCACTGAAGCTTTCTTT; CDR3aa: CASHPWGGTEAFF
j_gene: TRBJ1-1; v_gene: TRBV27; d_gene: .; abundance: .; CDR3nt: TGTGCCAGCAGTTTATTCAGGGGACAAGAAGCTTTCTTT; CDR3aa: CASSLFRGQEAFF
j_gene: TRBJ1-2; v_gene: TRBV5-4; d_gene: .; abundance: .; CDR3nt: TGTGCCAGCAGCTTAACGGGGGGATCCTATGGCTACACCTTC; CDR3aa: CASSLTGGSYGYTF
j_gene: TRBJ2-3; v_gene: TRBV4-1; d_gene: .; abundance: .; CDR3nt: TGCGCCAGCAGCCAAGCCGGGATCCTCACAGATACGCAGTATTTT; CDR3aa: CASSQAGILTDTQYF
j_gene: TRBJ1-1; v_gene: TRBV7-8; d_gene: .; abundance: .; CDR3nt: TGTGCCAGCAGCGTCACCCGGGGTATCACTGAAGCTTTCTTT; CDR3aa: CASSVTRGITEAFF
j_gene: TRBJ2-5; v_gene: TRBV5-1; d_gene: TRBD2; abundance: .; CDR3nt: TGCGCCAGCAGCTTGGCTCTAGCGGGAGGTGAGACCCAGTACTTC; CDR3aa: CASSLALAGGETQYF
j_gene: TRBJ2-2; v_gene: TRBV30; d_gene: TRBD1; abundance: .; CDR3nt: TGTGCCTGGAGTAGGGACAGGGCGAGCACCGGGGAGCTGTTTTTT; CDR3aa: CAWSRDRASTGELFF
j_gene: TRBJ2-3; v_gene: TRBV14; d_gene: .; abundance: .; CDR3nt: TGTGCCAGCAGCCAAGGCCGGCGGAGCACAGATACGCAGTATTTT; CDR3aa: CASSQGRRSTDTQYF
j_gene: TRBJ1-2; v_gene: TRBV7-9; d_gene: .; abundance: .; CDR3nt: TGTGCCAGCAGCTTAGCTACAGATTATGGCTACACCTTC; CDR3aa: CASSLATDYGYTF
j_gene: TRBJ2-3; v_gene: TRBV10-3; d_gene: TRBD2; abundance: .; CDR3nt: TGTGCCATCAGTCGAGCGGGGAGCACAGATACGCAGTATTTT; CDR3aa: CAISRAGSTDTQYF
j_gene: TRBJ1-1; v_gene: TRBV27; d_gene: TRBD1; abundance: .; CDR3nt: TGTGCCAGCAGGTTAAAGGGACAGATGACTGAAGCTTTCTTT; CDR3aa: CASRLKGQMTEAFF
j_gene: TRBJ2-1; v_gene: TRBV27; d_gene: .; abundance: .; CDR3nt: TGTGCCAGCAGTTTGCGGGGACCAGTTGGCCTATACAATGAGCAGTTCTTC; CDR3aa: CASSLRGPVGLYNEQFF
j_gene: TRBJ1-5; v_gene: TRBV2; d_gene: .; abundance: .; CDR3nt: TGTGCCACAGGGGCTGGTGAGGATCAGCCCCAGCATTTT; CDR3aa: CATGAGEDQPQHF
j_gene: TRBJ1-2; v_gene: TRBV28; d_gene: .; abundance: .; CDR3nt: TGTGCCAGCAGTTTGGCTACCGGGGGCTACACCTTC; CDR3aa: CASSLATGGYTF
j_gene: TRBJ1-1; v_gene: TRBV19; d_gene: .; abundance: .; CDR3nt: TGTGCCAGTAGTAGTCGAGGGCTCCCCGGTATGAGGACTGAAGCTTTCTTT; CDR3aa: CASSSRGLPGMRTEAFF
j_gene: TRBJ2-7; v_gene: TRBV6-1; d_gene: TRBD1; abundance: .; CDR3nt: TGTGCCAGCAGAGCCGGGACAGCATACGAGCAGTACTTC; CDR3aa: CASRAGTAYEQYF
j_gene: TRBJ2-7; v_gene: TRBV7-2; d_gene: TRBD2; abundance: .; CDR3nt: TGTGCCAGCAGCTTGACTAGCGGATCCTTCTACGAGCAGTACTTC; CDR3aa: CASSLTSGSFYEQYF
j_gene: TRBJ1-2; v_gene: TRBV5-1; d_gene: .; abundance: .; CDR3nt: TGCGCCAGCAGCTTACGGTCTGGGCCGGATAACTATGGCTACACCTTC; CDR3aa: CASSLRSGPDNYGYTF
j_gene: TRBJ1-2; v_gene: TRBV15; d_gene: .; abundance: .; CDR3nt: TGTGCCTGGGGGCGGAATGGCTACACCTTC; CDR3aa: CAWGRNGYTF
j_gene: TRBJ2-7; v_gene: TRBV5-4; d_gene: TRBD2; abundance: .; CDR3nt: TGTGCCAGCAGCTTGGGCATCGGGACTAGCGAAGTGCACGAGCAGTACTTC; CDR3aa: CASSLGIGTSEVHEQYF
j_gene: TRBJ2-5; v_gene: TRBV13; d_gene: TRBD2; abundance: .; CDR3nt: TGTGCCAGCAGCTCAAGAGGGACTAGCGGGAGGATTGGAGAGACCCAGTACTTC; CDR3aa: CASSSRGTSGRIGETQYF